This T cell receptor beta chain was sequenced for a study of blood T cell repertoires in COVID-19. Across the whole study: Material from acute and convalescent COVID-19 was sourced from the United States, Italy and Spain. Sources were T cells, B-cell-depleted T cells, or PBMCs; the material itself was cDNA or gDNA.

Germline V CDR1 and CDR2: ENHRY, SYGVKD. Losses at the gene ends were 0 bases for V and 2 bases for J; bases not matched to a gene: 10. CDR3 length: 17 residues. Original data processing: Nucleated cell number was recorded as an estimate derived from reference gene primer amplification. Using immunoSEQ multiplex PCR, the repertoire was profiled, and TCRdb retains in-frame clones only, with some absent. V, J and clone size are those of that table, while D and trimming were read from the DNA. The sample has roughly 46,000 clones, approximately 90% seen once; the top ten hold around a tenth. The rearrangement joins TRBV10-3 to TRBJ2-7; TRBD1 matches at 7 bases. Sequenced: peripheral blood. The origin of this receptor is a man aged 45-60 years with active COVID-19. In nucleotides, the CDR3 is TGTGCCATCAGTGAGTCAATCATTAGACAGGGAGCCTACGAGCAGTACTTC. Protein sequence: CAISESIIRQGAYEQYF.